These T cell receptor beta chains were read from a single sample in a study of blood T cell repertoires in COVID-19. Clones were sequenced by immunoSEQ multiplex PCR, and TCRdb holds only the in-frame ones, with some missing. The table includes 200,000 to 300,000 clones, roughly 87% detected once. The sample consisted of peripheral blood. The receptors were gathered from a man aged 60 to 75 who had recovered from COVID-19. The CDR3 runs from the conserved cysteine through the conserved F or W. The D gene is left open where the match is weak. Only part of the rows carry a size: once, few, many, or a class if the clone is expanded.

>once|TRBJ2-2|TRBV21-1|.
CASSKEVLVLGAWNTGELFF
TGTGCCAGCAGCAAAGAGGTTCTGGTGTTAGGGGCTTGGAACACCGGGGAGCTGTTTTTT
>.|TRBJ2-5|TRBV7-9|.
CASSGGYQETQYF
TGTGCCAGCTCCGGAGGGTACCAAGAGACCCAGTACTTC
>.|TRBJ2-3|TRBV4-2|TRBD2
CASSPSRASGGAEDTQYF
TGTGCCAGCAGCCCAAGTCGGGCTAGCGGGGGGGCCGAAGATACGCAGTATTTT
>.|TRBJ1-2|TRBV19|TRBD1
CASSTSGTGARGYTF
TGTGCCAGTAGTACCTCCGGGACAGGGGCGCGAGGCTACACCTTC
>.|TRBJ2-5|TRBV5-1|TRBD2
CASSLTAGGPETQYF
TGCGCCAGCAGCTTAACAGCGGGGGGGCCTGAGACCCAGTACTTC
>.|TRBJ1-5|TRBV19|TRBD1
CASSISGTGKPQHF
TGTGCCAGTAGTATCTCCGGGACAGGGAAACCCCAGCATTTT
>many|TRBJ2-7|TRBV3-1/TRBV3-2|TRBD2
CASSQRGGPYEQYF
TGTGCCAGCAGCCAACGGGGGGGACCCTACGAGCAGTACTTC
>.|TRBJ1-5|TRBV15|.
CATSRVGDQPQHF
TGTGCCACCAGCAGAGTCGGGGATCAGCCCCAGCATTTT
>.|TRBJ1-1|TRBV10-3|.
CAISPRDTENTEAFF
TGTGCCATCAGCCCCCGGGACACTGAGAACACTGAAGCTTTCTTT
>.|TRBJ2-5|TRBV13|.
CASSRDPRAAAGETQYF
TGTGCCAGCAGCCGTGATCCTCGGGCCGCGGCGGGGGAGACCCAGTACTTC
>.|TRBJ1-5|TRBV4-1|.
CASSQGVWRGGGNQPQHF
TGCGCCAGCAGCCAAGGAGTATGGAGGGGTGGCGGCAATCAGCCCCAGCATTTT
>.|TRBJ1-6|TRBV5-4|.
CASSLGGRSSYNSPLHF
TGTGCCAGCAGCTTGGGGGGCAGGAGCTCCTATAATTCACCCCTCCACTTT
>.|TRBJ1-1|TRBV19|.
CASSIRQGLNTEAFF
TGTGCCAGTAGTATTCGTCAGGGATTGAACACTGAAGCTTTCTTT
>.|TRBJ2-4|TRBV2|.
CASSMGLLAKNIQYF
TGTGCCAGCAGTATGGGACTTCTAGCCAAAAACATTCAGTACTTC
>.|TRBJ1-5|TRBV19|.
CASSMGQGKRDNQPQHF
TGTGCCAGTAGTATGGGCCAGGGTAAAAGGGACAATCAGCCCCAGCATTTT
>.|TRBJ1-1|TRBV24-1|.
CATSDSGTKATEAFF
TGTGCCACCAGTGATTCCGGGACAAAGGCCACTGAAGCTTTCTTT
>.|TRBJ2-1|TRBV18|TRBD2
CASSPSSGVSYNEQFF
TGTGCCAGCTCACCATCTAGCGGGGTCTCATACAATGAGCAGTTCTTC
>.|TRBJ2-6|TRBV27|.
CASSLWAILPPVPQGSAGANVLTF
TGTGCCAGCAGTTTATGGGCAATTCTCCCCCCCGTCCCACAGGGTTCGGCTGGGGCCAACGTCCTGACTTTC
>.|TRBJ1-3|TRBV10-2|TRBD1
CASSADRGSGNTIYF
TGCGCCAGCAGTGCGGACAGGGGCTCTGGAAACACCATATATTTT
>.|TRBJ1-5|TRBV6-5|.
CASSTGLNQPRHF
TGTGCCAGCAGTACAGGGTTAAATCAGCCCCGGCATTTT
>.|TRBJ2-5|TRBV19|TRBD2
CASNGGDRETQYF
TGTGCCTCAAACGGGGGGGACCGAGAGACCCAGTACTTC
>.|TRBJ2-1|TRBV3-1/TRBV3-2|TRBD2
CASSLSGGPYNEQFF
TGTGCCAGCAGTCTTAGCGGGGGACCCTACAATGAGCAGTTCTTC
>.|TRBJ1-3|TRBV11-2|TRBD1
CASSPSRDRGTIYF
TGTGCCAGCAGCCCTAGCAGGGACAGGGGAACCATATATTTT
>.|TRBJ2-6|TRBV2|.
CASRESGANVLTF
TGTGCCAGCAGGGAGTCGGGGGCCAACGTCCTGACTTTC
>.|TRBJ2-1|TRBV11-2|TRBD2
CASSLTSVYNEQFF
TGTGCCAGCAGCCTGACTAGCGTCTACAATGAGCAGTTCTTC
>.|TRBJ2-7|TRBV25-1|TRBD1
CASREDRANSYEQYF
TGTGCCAGCAGGGAGGACAGGGCCAATTCCTACGAGCAGTACTTC
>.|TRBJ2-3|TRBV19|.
CASSDRTDFFDTQYF
TGTGCCAGTAGTGATAGGACAGACTTCTTCGATACGCAGTATTTT
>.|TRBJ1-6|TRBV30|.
CAWSVGGVDSPLHF
TGTGCCTGGAGTGTCGGAGGGGTGGATTCACCCCTCCACTTT
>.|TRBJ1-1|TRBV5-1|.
CASSGYTGNNEAFF
TGCGCCAGCAGCGGCTATACAGGGAATAATGAAGCTTTCTTT
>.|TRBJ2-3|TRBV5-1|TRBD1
CASSQIDRASDTQYF
TGCGCCAGCAGCCAAATCGACAGGGCATCAGATACGCAGTATTTT
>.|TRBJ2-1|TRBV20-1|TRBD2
CSASVGLDSEQFF
TGCAGTGCTAGTGTGGGACTAGATTCTGAGCAGTTCTTC
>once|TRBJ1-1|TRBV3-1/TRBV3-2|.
CASSQEGRQNTEAFF
TGTGCCAGCAGCCAAGAAGGAAGACAGAACACTGAAGCTTTCTTT
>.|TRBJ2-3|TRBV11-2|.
CASSHPETSPDTQYF
TGTGCCAGCAGCCATCCCGAGACTAGTCCAGATACGCAGTATTTT
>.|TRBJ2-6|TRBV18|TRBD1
CASSPGTGGISGANVLTF
TGTGCCAGCTCACCCGGGACAGGGGGTATCTCTGGGGCCAACGTCCTGACTTTC
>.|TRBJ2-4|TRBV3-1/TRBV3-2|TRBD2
CASSPLAGLAKNIQYF
TGTGCCAGCAGCCCCCTAGCGGGGCTAGCCAAAAACATTCAGTACTTC
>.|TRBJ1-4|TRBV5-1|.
CASSLPLAGGGDEKLFF
TGCGCCAGCAGCTTGCCCCTAGCCGGGGGGGGTGACGAAAAACTGTTTTTT
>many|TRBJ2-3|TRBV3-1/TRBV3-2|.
CASSLTDPSGQYF
TGTGCCAGCAGCCTCACCGACCCAAGCGGGCAGTATTTT
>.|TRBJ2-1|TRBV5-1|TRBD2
CASSSTSGGLRNEQFF
TGCGCCAGCAGCTCGACTAGCGGGGGGTTACGAAATGAGCAGTTCTTC
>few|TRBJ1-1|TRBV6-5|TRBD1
CASRQGIGGGEAFF
TGTGCCAGCAGACAGGGGATTGGGGGAGGTGAAGCTTTCTTT
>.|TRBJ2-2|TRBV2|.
CASTAFIVRTGELFF
TGTGCCAGCACGGCATTTATAGTGAGGACCGGGGAGCTGTTTTTT
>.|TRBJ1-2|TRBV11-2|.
CASSFRTATANYGYTF
TGTGCCAGCAGCTTTCGGACAGCAACAGCTAACTATGGCTACACCTTC
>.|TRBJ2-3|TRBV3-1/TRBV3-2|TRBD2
CASSQAIAGGTDTQYF
TGTGCCAGCAGCCAAGCCATTGCGGGGGGCACAGATACGCAGTATTTT
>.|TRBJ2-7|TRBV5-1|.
CASSLGWSSYEQYF
TGCGCCAGCAGCTTGGGGTGGAGCTCCTACGAGCAGTACTTC
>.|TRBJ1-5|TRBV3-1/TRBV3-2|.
CASSRHISENQPQHF
TGTGCCAGCAGCCGACATATCTCCGAGAATCAGCCCCAGCATTTT
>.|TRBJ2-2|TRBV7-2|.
CASSSPHRAGELFF
TGTGCCAGCAGCTCGCCTCACAGGGCCGGGGAGCTGTTTTTT
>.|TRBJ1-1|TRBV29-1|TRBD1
CSVVGQFTEAFF
TGCAGCGTTGTGGGACAGTTCACTGAAGCTTTCTTT
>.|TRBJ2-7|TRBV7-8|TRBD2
CASSLLSGTSGGYYEQYF
TGTGCCAGCAGCTTACTCTCAGGGACTAGCGGGGGTTATTACGAGCAGTACTTC
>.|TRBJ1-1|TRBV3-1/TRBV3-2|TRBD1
CASSPYTGVGTEAFF
TGTGCCAGCAGCCCATATACAGGGGTAGGGACTGAAGCTTTCTTT
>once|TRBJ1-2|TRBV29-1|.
CSVWGRSDYGYTF
TGCAGCGTTTGGGGGCGATCTGATTATGGCTACACCTTC
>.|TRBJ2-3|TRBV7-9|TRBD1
CASSYGQGATDTQYF
TGTGCCAGCAGTTACGGACAGGGAGCCACAGATACGCAGTATTTT
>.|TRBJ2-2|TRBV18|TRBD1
CASSPRQGVGELFF
TGTGCCAGCTCACCGAGACAGGGGGTCGGGGAGCTGTTTTTT
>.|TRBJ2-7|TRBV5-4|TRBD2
CASRFGLAGDYEQYF
TGTGCCAGCAGATTTGGACTAGCGGGGGACTACGAGCAGTACTTC
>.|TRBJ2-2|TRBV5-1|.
CASSFARNTGELFF
TGCGCCAGCAGCTTTGCCAGGAACACCGGGGAGCTGTTTTTT
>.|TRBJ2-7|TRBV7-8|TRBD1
CASSLGTGEDEQYF
TGTGCCAGCAGCTTGGGGACAGGGGAGGACGAGCAGTACTTC
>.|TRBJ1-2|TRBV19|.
CASKASTGIDANYGYTF
TGTGCCAGTAAAGCCAGCACAGGGATCGATGCTAACTATGGCTACACCTTC